This record covers a single TCR beta chain. Its specificity is not known. The sample is drawn from a study of CD8 T cells in ankylosing spondylitis. Overall study findings and caveats: A motif in TCR beta, a set of 8 or 9 highly homologous variants, appeared characteristic of ankylosing spondylitis blood. In the blood and synovial fluid of reactive arthritis, some motif variants had been previously reported. Disease-linked clones proved CD8+ and comparatively uncommon in peripheral blood.

Quantitative 5'-RACE was performed with molecular barcodes, and it yielded the TCR beta libraries. TCRdb reanalysed the 5' RACE reads using MiXCR and keeps one entry per CDR3 protein. Here the sample spans some 840,000 distinct CDR3 sequences, 10% to 15% being singletons. The CDR3 extends over 17 amino acids. J was trimmed by 1 base and V by 2 bases; bases with no gene match: 10. Germline lookup yields CDR1 KGHSH and CDR2 LQKENI. The chain links TRBV18 to TRBJ1-1; 7 bases match TRBD1. The clonotype was recovered from a male donor with ankylosing spondylitis. Input material: blood, either unsorted or a sorted T cell fraction (not recorded which). The CDR3 DNA is TGTGCCAGCTCACCAATATCACAGGGGAGAAGGAACACTGAAGCTTTCTTT. It specifies CASSPISQGRRNTEAFF. The entire variable domain, with the rest obtained from reference TRBV18 and TRBJ1-1, is as follows: NAGVMQNPRHLVRRRGQEARLRCSPMKGHSHVYWYRQLPEEGLKFMVYLQKENIIDESGMPKERFSAEFPKEGPSILRIQQVVRGDSAAYFCASSPISQGRRNTEAFFGQGTRLTVV.